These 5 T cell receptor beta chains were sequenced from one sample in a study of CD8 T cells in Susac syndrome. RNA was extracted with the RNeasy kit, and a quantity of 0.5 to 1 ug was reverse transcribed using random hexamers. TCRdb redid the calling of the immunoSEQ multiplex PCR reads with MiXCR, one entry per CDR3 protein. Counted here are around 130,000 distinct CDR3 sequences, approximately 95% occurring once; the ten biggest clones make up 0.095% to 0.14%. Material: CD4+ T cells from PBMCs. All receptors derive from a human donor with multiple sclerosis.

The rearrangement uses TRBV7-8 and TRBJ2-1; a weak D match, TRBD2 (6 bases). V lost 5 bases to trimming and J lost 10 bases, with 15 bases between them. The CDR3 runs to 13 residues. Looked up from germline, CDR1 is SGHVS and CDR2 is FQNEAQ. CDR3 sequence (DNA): TGTGCCAGCAGCCAAGCCGGGACTCAGGAGCAGTTCTTC. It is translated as CASSQAGTQEQFF. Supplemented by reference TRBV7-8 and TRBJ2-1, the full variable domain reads GAGVSQSPRYKVAKRGQDVALRCDPISGHVSLFWYQQALGQGPEFLTYFQNEAQLDKSGLPSDRFFAERPEGSVSTLKIQRTQQEDSAVYLCASSQAGTQEQFFGPGTRLTVL.

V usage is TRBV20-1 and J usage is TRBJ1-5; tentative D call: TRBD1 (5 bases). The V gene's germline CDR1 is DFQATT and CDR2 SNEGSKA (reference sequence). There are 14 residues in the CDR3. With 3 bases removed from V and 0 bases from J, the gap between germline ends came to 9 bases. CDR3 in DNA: TGCAGTGCTAGCTGGGGGAATAGCAATCAGCCCCAGCATTTT. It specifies CSASWGNSNQPQHF.

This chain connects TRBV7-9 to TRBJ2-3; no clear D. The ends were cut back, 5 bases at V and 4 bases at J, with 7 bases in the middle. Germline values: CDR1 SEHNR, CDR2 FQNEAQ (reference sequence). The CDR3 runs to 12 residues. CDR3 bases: TGTGCCAGCAGCCCTAAAGCAGATACGCAGTATTTT. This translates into CASSPKADTQYF.

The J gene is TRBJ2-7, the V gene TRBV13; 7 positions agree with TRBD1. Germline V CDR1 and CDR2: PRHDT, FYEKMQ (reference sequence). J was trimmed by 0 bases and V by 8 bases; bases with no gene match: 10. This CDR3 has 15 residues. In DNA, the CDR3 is TGTGCCAGCGGATTCCCCAGGGACAGCTCCTACGAGCAGTACTTC. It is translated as CASGFPRDSSYEQYF.

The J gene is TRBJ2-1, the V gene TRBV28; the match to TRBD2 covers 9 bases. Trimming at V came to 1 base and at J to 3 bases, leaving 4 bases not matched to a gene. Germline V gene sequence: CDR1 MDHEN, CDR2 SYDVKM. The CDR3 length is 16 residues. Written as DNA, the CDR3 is TGTGCCAGCAGTTTATCTGCGGGGGGGGGCTACAATGAGCAGTTCTTC. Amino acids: CASSLSAGGGYNEQFF.